This TCR beta chain was recovered during a study of blood T cell repertoires in COVID-19. Overall study context: COVID-19 samples, acute and convalescent, were from the United States, Italy and Spain. Nucleic acid was either cDNA or gDNA, and it came from T cells, B-cell-depleted T cells, or PBMCs.

The CDR3 has 15 amino acids. Germline assignment: CDR1 MNHEY and CDR2 SVGAGI. The V and J ends lost 4 bases and 6 bases, in that order; junction bases with no gene match: 7. As processed by the authors: Quantification of nucleated cells was approximated via reference gene primer amplification. The data were produced by immunoSEQ multiplex PCR, yet TCRdb's version contains in-frame clones alone and is incomplete. V, J and clone size are taken as reported in that table, and D and trimming were inferred from the DNA itself. The sample carries 210,000 or so clones, around nine tenths recorded once. The clonotype comes from a woman between 40 and 50 years old who had recovered from COVID-19. This chain links TRBV6-5 with TRBJ1-4, with 8 bases matching TRBD1. The sample comprised peripheral blood. The CDR3 reads CASSSSGQGDEKLFF. In DNA form, the CDR3 reads TGTGCCAGCAGTTCATCCGGACAGGGTGATGAAAAACTGTTTTTT.